The 29 T cell receptor beta chains below come from one sample, sequenced in a study of vaccination and CD4 T cells after COVID-19 (dated by TCRdb to about 2022). These receptors lack a known antigen. The treatment or condition label, as the study defines it: approximately 10-day PBMC culture with coronavirus spike peptide pools or control peptides (ViraFEST assay). The library was made by PCR. Sequencing instrument: Illumina iSeq 100. TCR sequencing of DNA from cultured CD4+ T cells used the Oncomine TCR Beta short-read assay at the Johns Hopkins FTIC core. TCRdb trimmed the raw reads at Q25, called clones with MiXCR and kept productive beta chains. Each entry is one CDR3 protein sequence, shown with its most common DNA and genes. This sample has around 20,000 distinct CDR3 sequences in its table, and about two fifths of those were observed once. The ten largest clones represent roughly 6.3% of the sample.

The source was CD4+ T cells from blood, cultured in vitro, collected before SARS-CoV-2 vaccination. These receptors came from a human donor who had recovered from COVID-19.

The chain carries TRBV6-2 or TRBV6-3 and TRBJ1-2, with D perhaps matching TRBD1 (5 bases). V dropped 5 bases and J dropped 8 bases, with 21 bases sitting between them. This CDR3 contains 15 residues. Germline CDR1 reads MNHEY; CDR2 reads SVGEGT. CDR3 sequence: CASSDPRGQISGYTF. The CDR3 DNA reads as TGTGCCAGCAGTGACCCAAGGGGCCAAATCAGCGGCTACACCTTC.

This clonotype appeared a few times. V and J are TRBV20-1 and TRBJ2-2; D is possibly TRBD2 (6 bases). Germline V gives CDR1 DFQATT, CDR2 SNEGSKA (reference sequence). The V gene lost 5 bases and the J gene lost 4 bases, with 17 bases spanning the gap. The CDR3 runs 15 residues. The CDR3 sequence is CSAPGGPLGTGELFF. The CDR3 nucleotides are TGCAGTGCTCCCGGGGGTCCCCTTGGCACCGGGGAGCTGTTTTTT.

This chain's CDR3 is CASSYGTDGYGYTF. As DNA, the CDR3 is TGTGCCAGCAGTTACGGGACAGACGGCTATGGCTACACCTTC. The chain couples TRBV6-5 to TRBJ1-2, with 7 bases identical to TRBD1. With V trimmed by 2 bases and J by 4 bases, 4 bases remained unmatched. CDR1 is MNHEY and CDR2 is SVGAGI in the germline V gene. The CDR3 runs to 14 residues.

This clonotype was observed a few times. The V and J genes are TRBV11-3 and TRBJ1-1; no definite D call. Germline CDR1 and CDR2: SGHNT and YENEEA. This CDR3 comprises 13 residues. V gave up 1 base and J gave up 11 bases, with 14 bases separating them. CDR3 amino acids: CASSLVPDGIAFF. In DNA, the CDR3 is TGTGCCAGCAGCTTAGTCCCGGACGGCATCGCTTTCTTT.

The chain recombines TRBV6-1 with TRBJ2-3; TRBD1 matches at 7 bases. Germline V lookup: CDR1 MNHNS, CDR2 SASEGT. Trimming at V came to 2 bases and at J to 1 base, leaving 6 bases not matched to a gene. The CDR3 contains 16 residues. The CDR3 region has the DNA TGTGCCAGCAGTGAATCGGCCGGGACAGGCACAGATACGCAGTATTTT. This sequence encodes CASSESAGTGTDTQYF.

The chain links TRBV20-1 to TRBJ2-3; 12 nucleotides align to TRBD2. The V gene's germline CDR1 is DFQATT and CDR2 SNEGSKA (reference sequence). Trimming cost V 3 bases and J 1 base; bases outside gene matches: 17. This CDR3 is built from 20 residues. CDR3 coding DNA: TGCAGTGCTAGGACTTTAAGGCTAGCGGGAGGGCCTGGGGGCACAGATACGCAGTATTTT. Translating it yields CSARTLRLAGGPGGTDTQYF.

This clonotype has a handful of counts. V gene TRBV12-3 or TRBV12-4 combines with J gene TRBJ2-3; possibly TRBD1 or TRBD2 for D (5 bases each). The germline V and J ends were trimmed by 6 bases and 3 bases, with 16 bases remaining between them. There are 15 residues in the CDR3. CDR3 DNA sequence: TGTGCCAGCAGCTCACTGGGGGAATTGACAGATACGCAGTATTTT. As protein: CASSSLGELTDTQYF.

The chain couples TRBV4-2 to TRBJ2-3, with 7 bases identical to TRBD2. J was trimmed by 6 bases and V by 6 bases; bases with no gene match: 12. Germline V gene lookup returns CDR1 LGHNA and CDR2 YNFKEQ. CDR3 length equals 15 residues. The CDR3 DNA is TGTGCCAGCAGTCTCCTGCGGGCGGGGGAGGATACGCAGTATTTT. Its protein is CASSLLRAGEDTQYF.

The chain uses TRBV19 and TRBJ1-2, with D hard to call. The CDR3 length is 13 residues. V was trimmed by 0 bases and J by 4 bases, leaving 6 bases between them. Germline lookup yields CDR1 LNHDA and CDR2 SQIVND (reference sequence). The CDR3 protein is CASSIDRSYGYTF. The CDR3 coding sequence is TGTGCCAGTAGTATAGACAGGAGCTATGGCTACACCTTC.

This clonotype has only a few counts. The chain uses TRBV7-2 and TRBJ2-5, with 8 bases aligning to TRBD1. This CDR3 spans 16 amino acids. Germline V gene lookup returns CDR1 SGHTA and CDR2 FQGNSA. Trimming at V came to 7 bases and at J to 0 bases, leaving 10 bases not matched to a gene. Here the CDR3 DNA reads TGTGCCAGCATCCAGGGGGACAGGATGTACCAAGAGACCCAGTACTTC. Residues: CASIQGDRMYQETQYF.

Concerning this clonotype itself: The junction differs from germline at one of its ends, possibly a read error. The V and J genes are TRBV7-2 and TRBJ2-1, with 11 bases matching TRBD2. The CDR3 is 18 residues long. From germline, CDR1 is SGHTA and CDR2 FQGNSA. The CDR3 loop is CASSLRPTSGTTLDEQFF. The CDR3 DNA reads TGCGCCAGCAGCCTCCGTCCGACTAGCGGGACGACGCTCGATGAGCAGTTCTTC.

This CDR3 reads CASSLGLGDEQYF. Written as DNA, the CDR3 is TGTGCCAGTAGCCTGGGACTAGGGGACGAGCAGTACTTC. The V gene is TRBV19, the J gene TRBJ2-7, with TRBD2 identical over 8 bases. The CDR3 length is 13 residues. The junction had 6 bases not matched to a gene; V was cut back by 6 bases and J by 5 bases. Germline CDR1 LNHDA, CDR2 SQIVND (reference sequence). Supplemented by reference TRBV19 and TRBJ2-7, the full variable domain reads DGGITQSPKYLFRKEGQNVTLSCEQNLNHDAMYWYRQDPGQGLRLIYYSQIVNDFQKGDIAEGYSVSREKKESFPLTVTSAQKNPTAFYLCASSLGLGDEQYFGPGTRLTVT.

This clonotype was picked up a small number of times. V is TRBV20-1 and J is TRBJ1-2; D possibly corresponds to TRBD1 (5 bases). The CDR3 length is 14 residues. CDR1 and CDR2 (germline): DFQATT, SNEGSKA (reference sequence). V lost 6 bases and J 5 bases, leaving 19 bases between the germline ends. CDR3 loop: CSAYNRDGQYGYTF. CDR3 DNA: TGCAGTGCGTACAACCGGGACGGCCAATATGGCTACACCTTC.

This clonotype was seen a handful of times. This chain links TRBV24-1 with TRBJ2-5; 13 positions agree with TRBD2. This CDR3 has 19 residues. V shed 9 bases, J shed 0 bases, and the junction held 15 bases outside the gene matches. Per germline, CDR1 KGHDR and CDR2 SFDVKD. CDR3 sequence reads: CATRPTVTSGGGNQETQYF. In nucleotides, the CDR3 is TGTGCCACCCGGCCCACGGTTACTAGCGGGGGGGGAAACCAAGAGACCCAGTACTTC.

The V call is TRBV6-1, the J call TRBJ2-1, with a tentative D call TRBD2 (6 bases). V gave up 8 bases and J gave up 9 bases, with 8 bases separating them. In germline, CDR1 is MNHNS, CDR2 SASEGT. This CDR3 comprises 10 residues. The CDR3, as DNA: TGTGCCAGCGGGCGGGGTGAGCAGTTCTTC. Its translation is CASGRGEQFF.

The chain couples TRBV19 to TRBJ1-1; 7 nucleotides match TRBD1. Trimming took 6 bases from V and 11 from J; bases not matched to a gene: 9. The CDR3 is made up of 12 amino acids. CDR1 is LNHDA and CDR2 is SQIVND in the germline V gene (reference sequence). The CDR3 loop reads CASSQGTAGAFF. The CDR3 nucleotides read TGTGCCAGTAGCCAAGGGACAGCGGGGGCTTTCTTT.

The sample holds a few counts of this clonotype. V and J are TRBV11-3 and TRBJ1-1, with D maybe TRBD1 (5 bases). Germline-derived CDR1 and CDR2 are SGHNT and YENEEA. The CDR3 has 13 residues. Trimming cost V 5 bases and J 5 bases, with 12 bases left between them. The CDR3 sequence: CASSTLGGTEAFF. CDR3 DNA sequence: TGTGCCAGCAGCACCCTCGGGGGAACTGAAGCTTTCTTT.

The V call is TRBV7-8, the J call TRBJ1-5; no definite D call. The ends were cut back, 5 bases at V and 1 base at J, with 9 bases in the middle. Germline V gene data show CDR1 as SGHVS and CDR2 as FQNEAQ. CDR3 length: 14 residues. CDR3 sequence (DNA): TGTGCCAGCAGCCCAGGACGGAGCAATCAGCCCCAGCATTTT. This translates into CASSPGRSNQPQHF.

The chain joins TRBV5-4 to TRBJ1-1, with D unresolved. V lost 0 bases and J 1 base, leaving 7 bases between the germline ends. The CDR3 contains 14 residues. In germline, CDR1 is SGHNT, CDR2 YYREEE (reference sequence). The CDR3 here is CASSLGVTNTEAFF. The CDR3 DNA reads TGTGCCAGCAGCTTGGGGGTGACGAACACTGAAGCTTTCTTT.

V usage is TRBV9 and J usage is TRBJ1-6; D is unresolved. Trimming cost V 4 bases and J 10 bases, with 15 bases left between them. Germline V gene sequence: CDR1 SGDLS, CDR2 YYNGEE. The CDR3 contains 14 residues. The DNA for the CDR3 is TGTGCCAGCAGCTCTAGACAAGGGCACTCACCCCTCCACTTT. Translation gives CASSSRQGHSPLHF.

This clonotype was seen more than once but under ten times. The rearrangement joins TRBV27 to TRBJ2-3, with D hard to call. The germline gives CDR1 MNHEY, CDR2 SMNVEV (reference sequence). Trimming pared 10 bases from V and 2 bases from J, leaving 16 bases between. The length of the CDR3 is 14 residues. In nucleotides, the CDR3 is TGTGCCACAAACCGACTGGGAAACACAGATACGCAGTATTTT. Residues: CATNRLGNTDTQYF.

This clonotype appeared a few times. The chain uses TRBV20-1 and TRBJ1-1, with D perhaps TRBD1 (6 bases). CDR1 DFQATT and CDR2 SNEGSKA come from the germline V gene (reference sequence). Trimming shortened V by 5 bases and J by 5 bases, and 18 bases separated the two germline ends. There are 14 residues in the CDR3. Here the CDR3 reads CSAFWGGGVTEAFF. The CDR3 coding sequence is TGCAGTGCTTTTTGGGGGGGCGGGGTTACTGAAGCTTTCTTT.

This clonotype was detected only a few times. The chain uses TRBV7-9 and TRBJ2-7, with 9 bases aligning to TRBD2. The trim removed 0 bases at V and 3 bases at J, leaving 3 bases unmatched. The germline V gene has CDR1 SEHNR and CDR2 FQNEAQ (reference sequence). This CDR3 is built from 15 residues. CDR3 sequence (DNA): TGTGCCAGCAGCTTAGCTAGCGGGGGACTCTACGAGCAGTACTTC. This codes for CASSLASGGLYEQYF.

This sequence joins TRBV19 and TRBJ1-1; D is undetermined. Germline-derived CDR1 and CDR2 are LNHDA and SQIVND (reference sequence). The CDR3 runs 15 residues. V was clipped by 0 bases and J by 3 bases, with 11 bases between them. The CDR3 nucleotides read TGTGCCAGTAGTATAGATCTATTGAGGGACACTGAAGCTTTCTTT. It translates to CASSIDLLRDTEAFF.

This chain uses TRBV27 with TRBJ1-4, with D unresolved. CDR1 is MNHEY, CDR2 SMNVEV, per germline (reference sequence). CDR3 size: 15 residues. Trimming shortened V by 5 bases and J by 0 bases, and 10 bases separated the two germline ends. The CDR3 spells CASSPSAATNEKLFF. The CDR3 region has the DNA TGTGCCAGCAGTCCCTCGGCAGCAACTAATGAAAAACTGTTTTTT.

This chain connects TRBV7-9 to TRBJ1-5; the D is unclear. Trimming left V 0 bases short and J 1 base short, with 10 bases between. CDR3 length: 16 amino acids. Germline CDR1 is SEHNR and CDR2 is FQNEAQ (reference sequence). This CDR3 reads CASSLAAGASNQPQHF. The CDR3 coding sequence is TGTGCCAGCAGCTTAGCGGCAGGAGCGAGCAATCAGCCCCAGCATTTT.

This clonotype has a handful of counts. The chain employs TRBV20-1 and TRBJ2-2; 11 nucleotides match TRBD2. The CDR3 has 16 residues. Per the germline V gene, CDR1 is DFQATT and CDR2 is SNEGSKA (reference sequence). Germline trimming cut 3 bases from V and 5 bases from J; bases unmatched to any gene: 8. As DNA, the CDR3 is TGCAGTGCTAGCAGGTCAGGACTAGCGGGTACCGGGGAGCTGTTTTTT. Protein: CSASRSGLAGTGELFF.

The chain joins TRBV20-1 to TRBJ1-2; the D gene is possibly TRBD1 (5 bases). The CDR3 is made up of 15 amino acids. Trimming left V 2 bases short and J 0 bases short, with 13 bases between. CDR1 DFQATT and CDR2 SNEGSKA come from the germline V gene (reference sequence). The CDR3 sequence: CSARRETESNYGYTF. As DNA, the CDR3 is TGCAGTGCTAGAAGGGAGACAGAGTCTAACTATGGCTACACCTTC.

CDR3 sequence (DNA): TGCGCCAGCAGCCAAGGGACTAGCAGAGGCACAGATACGCAGTATTTT. Protein product: CASSQGTSRGTDTQYF. The chain links TRBV4-3 to TRBJ2-3, with TRBD2 matching 8 bases. V lost 1 base and J lost 1; bases outside the gene matches: 4. CDR3 length: 16 residues. The germline CDR1 and CDR2 sequences are LGHNA and YSLEER.